This TCR beta chain was sequenced for a study of blood T cell repertoires in COVID-19. Germline V gene sequence: CDR1 MNHEY, CDR2 SMNVEV (reference sequence). The CDR3 is made up of 15 amino acids. V lost 6 bases and J lost 2; bases outside the gene matches: 8. Profiling relied on immunoSEQ multiplex PCR, and the TCRdb table lists in-frame clones only, not all of them. The repertoire holds under 140,000 clones, with around 89% as singletons. This sequence joins TRBV27 and TRBJ1-2; 8 bases are shared with TRBD1. The source material was peripheral blood. The origin of this receptor is a woman aged 45-60 years with acute or convalescent COVID-19. The CDR3 nucleotides read TGTGCCAGCAGACCCCGACAGGGGAAAAACTATGGCTACACCTTC. Translating it yields CASRPRQGKNYGYTF.